A selection of T cell receptor beta chains follows, all from one sample in a study of blood T cell repertoires in COVID-19. The data were produced by immunoSEQ multiplex PCR, yet TCRdb's version contains in-frame clones alone and is incomplete. This table holds about 190,000 clones, around three quarters found once. The sequenced sample was PBMCs or T cells enriched from blood (not recorded which). These receptors were obtained from a woman aged 50 to 60 with acute COVID-19. Each CDR3 is given with its conserved first and last residue. Fields, in order: clone size, D gene, V gene, J gene, CDR3 DNA, CDR3 protein. The D gene is left open where the match is weak. A row's size may be missing; if present it is once, few, many or a size class.

clone_size: once; d_call: TRBD2; v_call: TRBV24-1; j_call: TRBJ2-5; cdr3_nt: TGTGCCACCAGTGATCGTATGACAGGGTACCCTCTAGCGGGGGTTTCGCAAGAGACCCAGTACTTC; cdr3_aa: CATSDRMTGYPLAGVSQETQYF
clone_size: NA; d_call: NA; v_call: TRBV18; j_call: TRBJ2-2; cdr3_nt: TGTGCCAGCTCACCGGGACAGAACACCGGGGAGCTGTTTTTT; cdr3_aa: CASSPGQNTGELFF
clone_size: NA; d_call: NA; v_call: TRBV5-1; j_call: TRBJ2-2; cdr3_nt: TGCGCCAGCAGCTTGCTAGGGACTGGCACCGGGGAGCTGTTTTTT; cdr3_aa: CASSLLGTGTGELFF
clone_size: NA; d_call: NA; v_call: TRBV10-2; j_call: TRBJ2-2; cdr3_nt: TGCGCCAGCAGTGAGTCAAGCGGCGGGGAGCTGTTTTTT; cdr3_aa: CASSESSGGELFF
clone_size: once; d_call: NA; v_call: TRBV3-1/TRBV3-2; j_call: TRBJ2-3; cdr3_nt: TGTGCCAGCAGCCAAGCTAGAACCAATACGCAGTATTTT; cdr3_aa: CASSQARTNTQYF
clone_size: NA; d_call: TRBD2; v_call: TRBV3-1/TRBV3-2; j_call: TRBJ2-6; cdr3_nt: TGTGCCAGCAGCCAGGGACTAGCGGGGGACCACTCTGGGGCCAACGTCCTGACTTTC; cdr3_aa: CASSQGLAGDHSGANVLTF
clone_size: NA; d_call: NA; v_call: TRBV30; j_call: TRBJ1-2; cdr3_nt: TGTGCCTGGAGCAACAGGAACTATGGCTACACCTTC; cdr3_aa: CAWSNRNYGYTF
clone_size: NA; d_call: NA; v_call: TRBV7-8; j_call: TRBJ1-4; cdr3_nt: TGTGCCAGCAGCTTAGAGGAAGGGGTAGTCGGAAAACTGTTTTTT; cdr3_aa: CASSLEEGVVGKLFF
clone_size: NA; d_call: TRBD1; v_call: TRBV11-2; j_call: TRBJ1-3; cdr3_nt: TGTGCCAGCGGATTGACAGGGGCAGGATCGGGAAACACCATATATTTT; cdr3_aa: CASGLTGAGSGNTIYF
clone_size: NA; d_call: TRBD2; v_call: TRBV19; j_call: TRBJ2-5; cdr3_nt: TGTGCCAGTAGCCCGAGACTAGCGGGGCTCGAAGAGACCCAGTACTTC; cdr3_aa: CASSPRLAGLEETQYF
clone_size: NA; d_call: TRBD2; v_call: TRBV19; j_call: TRBJ2-5; cdr3_nt: TGTGCCAGTAGTCCTCAGCTAGCGGGAGACCAAGAGACCCAGTACTTC; cdr3_aa: CASSPQLAGDQETQYF
clone_size: few; d_call: NA; v_call: TRBV5-1; j_call: TRBJ2-1; cdr3_nt: TGCGCCAGCACGCCCCGAGTGGGAGAGTACAATGAGCAGTTCTTC; cdr3_aa: CASTPRVGEYNEQFF
clone_size: NA; d_call: TRBD1; v_call: TRBV6-5; j_call: TRBJ2-1; cdr3_nt: TGTGCCAGCAGTTACTCGCAGGGGGCCTCCTACAATGAGCAGTTCTTC; cdr3_aa: CASSYSQGASYNEQFF
clone_size: many; d_call: TRBD1; v_call: TRBV5-6; j_call: TRBJ1-1; cdr3_nt: TGTGCCAGCAGATCCGACAGGGGGCGCATCAACACTGAAGCTTTCTTT; cdr3_aa: CASRSDRGRINTEAFF
clone_size: NA; d_call: NA; v_call: TRBV19; j_call: TRBJ1-2; cdr3_nt: TGTGCCAGTACTCCTATAGCAGGGTCCGGCGGCTACACCTTC; cdr3_aa: CASTPIAGSGGYTF
clone_size: NA; d_call: NA; v_call: TRBV5-1; j_call: TRBJ1-2; cdr3_nt: TGCGCCAGCAGGCCCACAGGGATCTATGGCTACACCTTC; cdr3_aa: CASRPTGIYGYTF
clone_size: NA; d_call: NA; v_call: TRBV4-1; j_call: TRBJ2-5; cdr3_nt: TGCGCCAGCAGCCAAGAAGTAGGGGCCCAGACCCAGTACTTC; cdr3_aa: CASSQEVGAQTQYF
clone_size: NA; d_call: NA; v_call: TRBV23-1; j_call: TRBJ2-3; cdr3_nt: TGCGCCAGCAGTCAAGTAGGGGTGCGGTCTAGCACAGATACGCAGTATTTT; cdr3_aa: CASSQVGVRSSTDTQYF
clone_size: few; d_call: NA; v_call: TRBV7-3; j_call: TRBJ1-1; cdr3_nt: TGTGCCAGCAGCTTACAGGGGCCGTTCATGAACACTGAAGCTTTCTTT; cdr3_aa: CASSLQGPFMNTEAFF
clone_size: few; d_call: NA; v_call: TRBV7-9; j_call: TRBJ1-5; cdr3_nt: TGTGCCAGCAGCTTTAGTGGACAGATTAATCAGCCCCAGCATTTT; cdr3_aa: CASSFSGQINQPQHF
clone_size: once; d_call: NA; v_call: TRBV18; j_call: TRBJ1-4; cdr3_nt: TGTGCCAGCTCACCGTCGGACAGTCCAAATGAAAAACTGTTTTTT; cdr3_aa: CASSPSDSPNEKLFF
clone_size: NA; d_call: NA; v_call: TRBV5-3; j_call: TRBJ1-2; cdr3_nt: TGTGCCAGAAGCCAGCGCGGGACGGACTATGGCTACACCTTC; cdr3_aa: CARSQRGTDYGYTF
clone_size: NA; d_call: NA; v_call: TRBV7-2; j_call: TRBJ1-1; cdr3_nt: TGTGCCAGCAGCTTAGGGCAGGGCAACACTGAAGCTTTCTTT; cdr3_aa: CASSLGQGNTEAFF
clone_size: few; d_call: NA; v_call: TRBV27; j_call: TRBJ1-4; cdr3_nt: TGTGCCAGCAGTTATGGGGGGAGGGAAAAACTGTTTTTT; cdr3_aa: CASSYGGREKLFF
clone_size: NA; d_call: TRBD1; v_call: TRBV5-1; j_call: TRBJ1-5; cdr3_nt: TGCGCCAGCAGCTTGGTGGCAGGGGGGTCAGGGCCCCAGCATTTT; cdr3_aa: CASSLVAGGSGPQHF
clone_size: once; d_call: TRBD1; v_call: TRBV28; j_call: TRBJ1-2; cdr3_nt: TGTGCCAGCAGTACCCTACCCGGACAGGACGATAACTATGGCTACACCTTC; cdr3_aa: CASSTLPGQDDNYGYTF
clone_size: few; d_call: NA; v_call: TRBV6-2/TRBV6-3; j_call: TRBJ1-5; cdr3_nt: TGTGCCAGCAGTTACCTTGGGGGACTCAATCAGCCCCAGCATTTT; cdr3_aa: CASSYLGGLNQPQHF
clone_size: NA; d_call: TRBD1; v_call: TRBV19; j_call: TRBJ2-6; cdr3_nt: TGTGCCAGTAGTATAGGACAGGGCACGGGCGGGGCCAACGTCCTGACTTTC; cdr3_aa: CASSIGQGTGGANVLTF
clone_size: NA; d_call: TRBD2; v_call: TRBV6-2/TRBV6-3; j_call: TRBJ2-5; cdr3_nt: TGTGCCAGCAGTTTCGCTAGCGGGGGACCTCGAGCGACCCAGTACTTC; cdr3_aa: CASSFASGGPRATQYF
clone_size: NA; d_call: NA; v_call: TRBV29-1; j_call: TRBJ2-1; cdr3_nt: TGCAGCTCATTAGGGGGGGCGCGGGATGAGCAGTTCTTC; cdr3_aa: CSSLGGARDEQFF
clone_size: NA; d_call: NA; v_call: TRBV9; j_call: TRBJ2-1; cdr3_nt: NA; cdr3_aa: CASSVAGGNTPGFF
clone_size: NA; d_call: TRBD1; v_call: TRBV5-8; j_call: TRBJ2-5; cdr3_nt: TGTGCCAGCAGTCGGGACAGGGGAGAGACCCAGTACTTC; cdr3_aa: CASSRDRGETQYF
clone_size: few; d_call: TRBD2; v_call: TRBV5-5; j_call: TRBJ2-1; cdr3_nt: TGTGCCAGCAGTTATTCCAGCGGGGGGGCCGGCGGTTCCAATGAGCAGTTCTTC; cdr3_aa: CASSYSSGGAGGSNEQFF
clone_size: few; d_call: TRBD1; v_call: TRBV7-9; j_call: TRBJ1-1; cdr3_nt: TGTGCCAGCAGCTTAGAGACAGGGGGTTATGCTGAAGCTTTCTTT; cdr3_aa: CASSLETGGYAEAFF
clone_size: NA; d_call: TRBD2; v_call: TRBV6-1; j_call: TRBJ2-3; cdr3_nt: TGTGCCAGCAGTGAAGTCGGGGGGGCTCGAGATACGCAGTATTTT; cdr3_aa: CASSEVGGARDTQYF
clone_size: NA; d_call: TRBD1; v_call: TRBV4-1; j_call: TRBJ2-5; cdr3_nt: TGCGCCAGCAGCCAGACCGACAGGGCCCAAGAGACCCAGTACTTC; cdr3_aa: CASSQTDRAQETQYF
clone_size: few; d_call: TRBD2; v_call: TRBV5-1; j_call: TRBJ2-1; cdr3_nt: TGCGCCAGCAGGCGGGCTAGCGGGGGTCCAGATGAGCAGTTCTTC; cdr3_aa: CASRRASGGPDEQFF
clone_size: NA; d_call: NA; v_call: TRBV3-1/TRBV3-2; j_call: TRBJ2-3; cdr3_nt: TGTGCCAGCAGCCAACCGGGTCCAGATACGCAGTATTTT; cdr3_aa: CASSQPGPDTQYF
clone_size: NA; d_call: NA; v_call: TRBV7-9; j_call: TRBJ1-1; cdr3_nt: TGTGCCAGCAGCTTAGCCGGGACTATGAACACTGAAGCTTTCTTT; cdr3_aa: CASSLAGTMNTEAFF
clone_size: NA; d_call: TRBD2; v_call: TRBV6-1; j_call: TRBJ2-5; cdr3_nt: TGTGCCAGCAGTGACTATGGACTAGCGGGCCTCTTCCAAGAGACCCAGTACTTC; cdr3_aa: CASSDYGLAGLFQETQYF
clone_size: NA; d_call: TRBD2; v_call: TRBV9; j_call: TRBJ2-1; cdr3_nt: TGTGCCAGCAGAGGACTAGAGGATGAGCAGTTCTTC; cdr3_aa: CASRGLEDEQFF
clone_size: NA; d_call: TRBD2; v_call: TRBV3-1/TRBV3-2; j_call: TRBJ2-2; cdr3_nt: TGTGCCAGCAGCCAATCCCCGGGACTAGGGACCGGGGAGCTGTTTTTT; cdr3_aa: CASSQSPGLGTGELFF